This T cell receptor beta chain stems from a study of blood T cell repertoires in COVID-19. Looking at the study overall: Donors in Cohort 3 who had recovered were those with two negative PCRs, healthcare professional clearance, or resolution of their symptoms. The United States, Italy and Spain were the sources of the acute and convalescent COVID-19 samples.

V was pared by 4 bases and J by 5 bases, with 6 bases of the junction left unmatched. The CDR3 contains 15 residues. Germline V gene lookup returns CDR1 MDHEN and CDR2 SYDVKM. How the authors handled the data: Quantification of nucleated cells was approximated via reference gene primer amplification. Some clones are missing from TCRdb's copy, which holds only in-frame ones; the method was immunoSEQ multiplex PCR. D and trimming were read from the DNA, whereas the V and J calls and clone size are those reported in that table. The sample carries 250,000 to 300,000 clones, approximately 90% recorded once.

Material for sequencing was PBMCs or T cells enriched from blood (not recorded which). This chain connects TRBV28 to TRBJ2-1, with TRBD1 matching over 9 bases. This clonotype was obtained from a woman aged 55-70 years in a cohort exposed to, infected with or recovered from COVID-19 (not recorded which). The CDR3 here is CASSSPGQGDNEQFF. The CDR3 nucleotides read TGTGCCAGCAGTTCCCCGGGACAGGGAGACAATGAGCAGTTCTTC.